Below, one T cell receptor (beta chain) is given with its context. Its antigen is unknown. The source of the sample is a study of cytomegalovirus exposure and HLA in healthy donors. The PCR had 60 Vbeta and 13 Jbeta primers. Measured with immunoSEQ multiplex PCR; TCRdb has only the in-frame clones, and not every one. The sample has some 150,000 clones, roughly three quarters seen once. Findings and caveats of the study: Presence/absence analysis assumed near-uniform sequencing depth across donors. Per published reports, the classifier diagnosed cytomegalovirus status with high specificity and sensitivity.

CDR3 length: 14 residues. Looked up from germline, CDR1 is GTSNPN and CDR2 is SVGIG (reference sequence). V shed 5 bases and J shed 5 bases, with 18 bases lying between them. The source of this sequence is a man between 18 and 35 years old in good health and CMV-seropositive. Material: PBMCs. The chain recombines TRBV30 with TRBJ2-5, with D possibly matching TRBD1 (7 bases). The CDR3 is CAWGKMTGRETQYF. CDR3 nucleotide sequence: TGTGCCTGGGGGAAAATGACAGGGAGGGAGACCCAGTACTTC.